These 26 T cell receptor beta chains originate from one sample sequenced in a study of glioma-infiltrating T cells after dendritic cell vaccination. Measured with immunoSEQ multiplex PCR; TCRdb has only the in-frame clones, and not every one. The sample shows 49,000 or so clones, 85% of them seen only once. The sample consisted of blood, taken before dendritic cell vaccination. These receptors were collected from a human donor with glioblastoma.

The chain recombines TRBV13 with TRBJ2-2, with TRBD2 matching over 7 bases. CDR1 PRHDT and CDR2 FYEKMQ come from the germline V gene (reference sequence). The CDR3 is made up of 17 amino acids. Trimming removed 6 bases from V and 5 bases from J; junction bases left unmatched: 15. CDR3 sequence (DNA): TGTGCCAGCAGTTCATTCGAGACGGGAGCGGGAACCGGGGAGCTGTTTTTT. The encoded protein is CASSSFETGAGTGELFF. Based on the CDR3 plus reference TRBV13 and TRBJ2-2, the full variable domain is AAGVIQSPRHLIKEKRETATLKCYPIPRHDTVYWYQQGPGQDPQFLISFYEKMQSDKGSIPDRFSAQQFSDYHSELNMSSLELGDSALYFCASSSFETGAGTGELFFGEGSRLTVL.

CDR3 coding DNA: TGTGCCAGCAGTCCCCGTGTACAAGAGACCCAGTACTTC. This encodes CASSPRVQETQYF. This chain joins TRBV27 and TRBJ2-5; D uncertain. V was clipped by 5 bases and J by 2 bases, with 9 bases between them. The CDR3 has 13 residues. Germline CDR1 MNHEY, CDR2 SMNVEV (reference sequence).

The chain carries TRBV7-2 and TRBJ2-7, with unresolved D. Germline V gene data show CDR1 as SGHTA and CDR2 as FQGNSA. V lost 6 bases to trimming and J lost 0 bases, with 9 bases between them. CDR3 length: 13 amino acids. The CDR3 DNA is TGTGCCAGCAGTTTATCAGGCTCCTACGAGCAGTACTTC. It codes for CASSLSGSYEQYF.

The rearrangement joins TRBV12-5 to TRBJ2-3; D may be TRBD2 (6 bases). CDR3 length: 14 residues. V lost 6 bases to trimming and J lost 1 base, with 11 bases between them. In germline, CDR1 is LGHNT, CDR2 FRNRAP. CDR3 DNA: TGTGCTAGTGGACCGGGACTGGGCACAGATACGCAGTATTTT. Encoded protein: CASGPGLGTDTQYF.

V usage is TRBV28 and J usage is TRBJ1-2; a possible D gene is TRBD1 (6 bases). V gave up 6 bases and J gave up 6 bases, with 17 bases separating them. Germline V gene lookup returns CDR1 MDHEN and CDR2 SYDVKM. The CDR3 has 14 residues. Here the CDR3 DNA reads TGTGCCAGCAGATATACAGGGATGAAGAATGGCTACACCTTC. Translating it yields CASRYTGMKNGYTF.

The chain joins TRBV5-1 to TRBJ2-5, with D perhaps matching TRBD1 (6 bases). V was pared by 4 bases and J by 1 base, with 14 bases between. The CDR3 extends over 15 amino acids. The germline CDR1 and CDR2 sequences are SGHRS and YFSETQ. CDR3 sequence: CASSQNQGPQETQYF. CDR3 nucleotide sequence: TGCGCCAGCAGCCAAAACCAGGGGCCCCAAGAGACCCAGTACTTC.

This chain links TRBV2 with TRBJ1-5; 11 bases are shared with TRBD1. Germline V gives CDR1 SNHLY, CDR2 FYNNEI. This CDR3 spans 14 amino acids. V was pared by 7 bases and J by 6 bases, with 5 bases of the junction left unmatched. The CDR3 nucleotides read TGTGCCAGCAAAGGACAGGGGGCTGGTCAGCCCCAGCATTTT. Translation: CASKGQGAGQPQHF.

This chain links TRBV29-1 with TRBJ1-2; TRBD1 aligns across 8 bases. The CDR3 runs 15 residues. Per germline, CDR1 SQVTM and CDR2 ANQGSEA. Trimming at V came to 4 bases and at J to 6 bases, leaving 13 bases not matched to a gene. Here the CDR3 DNA reads TGCAGCGTTGGGTCGGACAGGGTGGGGCTCCATGGCTACACCTTC. As protein: CSVGSDRVGLHGYTF. Variable domain in full (rest from reference TRBV29-1 and TRBJ1-2): SAVISQKPSRDICQRGTSLTIQCQVDSQVTMMFWYRQQPGQSLTLIATANQGSEATYESGFVIDKFPISRPNLTFSTLTVSNMSPEDSSIYLCSVGSDRVGLHGYTFGSGTRLTVV.

V usage is TRBV21-1 and J usage is TRBJ1-1; the table's D call of TRBD1 was not tested on the DNA. TRBV21-1 is an annotated pseudogene. The CDR3 is made up of 14 amino acids. Here the CDR3 DNA reads TGTGCCAGCAGCAAAGGGACAGGGGGCACTGAAGCTTTCTTT. Translation: CASSKGTGGTEAFF.

The chain uses TRBV5-1 and TRBJ1-2; D not resolved. CDR3 size: 13 residues. The V gene lost 0 bases and the J gene lost 7 bases, with 10 bases spanning the gap. The germline V gene encodes CDR1 SGHRS and CDR2 YFSETQ. The chain's CDR3 is CASSLDGKAGYTF. The CDR3 DNA reads as TGCGCCAGCAGCTTGGACGGGAAGGCTGGCTACACCTTC.

The rearrangement uses TRBV5-1 and TRBJ1-2, with D possibly being TRBD1 (5 bases). The V and J ends lost 5 bases and 5 bases respectively, with 10 bases between them. Germline V CDR1 and CDR2: SGHRS, YFSETQ. The CDR3 runs 12 residues. CDR3 bases: TGCGCCAGCAGGGGAGGGGAGTATGGCTACACCTTC. Translated: CASRGGEYGYTF.

J is TRBJ1-3 and V is TRBV5-1; D is perhaps TRBD1 (5 bases). The CDR3 spans 16 residues. CDR1 SGHRS and CDR2 YFSETQ come from the germline V gene. V was trimmed by 0 bases and J by 0 bases, leaving 10 bases between them. The chain's CDR3 is CASSLAGRDSGNTIYF. CDR3 coding DNA: TGCGCCAGCAGCTTGGCCGGCAGGGACTCTGGAAACACCATATATTTT.

The V and J genes are TRBV19 and TRBJ1-2, with 11 nucleotides matching TRBD1. This CDR3 spans 15 amino acids. Germline V gene sequence: CDR1 LNHDA, CDR2 SQIVND (reference sequence). V was clipped by 3 bases and J by 5 bases; unmatched bases: 5. The CDR3 here is CASSIRTGGFYGYTF. The CDR3 nucleotides read TGTGCCAGTAGTATCCGGACAGGGGGCTTTTATGGCTACACCTTC.

The chain carries TRBV9 and TRBJ1-1; 7 positions match TRBD1. Trimming took 7 bases from V and 5 from J; bases not matched to a gene: 11. The length of the CDR3 is 14 residues. The germline gives CDR1 SGDLS, CDR2 YYNGEE. CDR3 residues: CASGRTGENTEAFF. CDR3 DNA: TGTGCCAGCGGGCGGACAGGAGAGAATACTGAAGCTTTCTTT. Combining the CDR3 with reference TRBV9 and TRBJ1-1 gives the whole variable domain DSGVTQTPKHLITATGQRVTLRCSPRSGDLSVYWYQQSLDQGLQFLIQYYNGEERAKGNILERFSAQQFPDLHSELNLSSLELGDSALYFCASGRTGENTEAFFGQGTRLTVV.

The chain is built from TRBV16 and TRBJ2-1; 10 nucleotides agree with TRBD1. The CDR3 contains 15 residues. Germline-derived CDR1 and CDR2 are KGHSY and FQNENV. Germline trimming cut 0 bases from V and 6 bases from J; bases unmatched to any gene: 2. CDR3 amino acids: CASSQSGQGGNEQFF. The CDR3 region has the DNA TGTGCCAGCAGCCAATCCGGACAGGGGGGCAATGAGCAGTTCTTC.

The V gene is TRBV6-5, the J gene TRBJ2-1, with TRBD2 matching over 10 bases. V shed 2 bases and J 3 bases; nucleotides not matched to a gene: 1. The CDR3 runs 15 residues. Germline CDR1 and CDR2: MNHEY and SVGAGI. The CDR3 nucleotides read TGTGCCAGCAGTTACGGACTAGCGGTCTACAATGAGCAGTTCTTC. It yields the protein CASSYGLAVYNEQFF.

This CDR3 is CASRGLAGGTTVTDTQYF. The CDR3 nucleotides are TGTGCCAGCAGGGGACTAGCGGGGGGCACCACGGTCACAGATACGCAGTATTTT. This chain connects TRBV27 to TRBJ2-3; 15 bases align to TRBD2. This CDR3 is built from 18 residues. Germline V gives CDR1 MNHEY, CDR2 SMNVEV (reference sequence). The V gene end was trimmed by 6 bases and the J gene end by 2 bases; junction bases not matched to a gene: 9.

This chain links TRBV29-1 with TRBJ2-2, with 9 bases identical to TRBD2. In germline, CDR1 is SQVTM, CDR2 ANQGSEA. The CDR3 runs 13 residues. V dropped 7 bases and J dropped 4; count of bases not matched to a gene: 4. The CDR3 DNA reads as TGCAGCGCTCTAGCGGGGCGCACCGGGGAGCTGTTTTTT. Encoded protein: CSALAGRTGELFF.

This clone was detected a few times. The rearrangement uses TRBV30 and TRBJ1-5; 7 bases are a match to TRBD1. The CDR3 loop spans 14 amino acids. CDR1 and CDR2 (germline): GTSNPN, SVGIG (reference sequence). The V gene end was trimmed by 5 bases and the J gene end by 7 bases; junction bases not matched to a gene: 11. This CDR3 is CAWVRQGERQPQHF. The DNA for the CDR3 is TGTGCCTGGGTTAGACAGGGTGAAAGGCAGCCCCAGCATTTT.

With regard to this clone: Distinct nucleotide sequences in the sample also encode this CDR3. This sequence joins TRBV19 and TRBJ2-7; TRBD2 matches at 11 bases. J gave up 0 bases and V 6 bases, and 4 bases lay outside the gene matches. From germline, CDR1 is LNHDA and CDR2 SQIVND (reference sequence). The CDR3 totals 15 residues. The CDR3 protein is CASSLGTSGSYEQYF. Written as DNA, the CDR3 is TGTGCCAGTAGCCTAGGGACTAGCGGCTCCTACGAGCAGTACTTC.

The chain is built from TRBV27 and TRBJ1-2; 11 bases are a match to TRBD1. V was clipped by 6 bases and J by 7 bases; unmatched bases: 7. The CDR3 totals 14 residues. The germline gives CDR1 MNHEY, CDR2 SMNVEV (reference sequence). CDR3 sequence: CASRLPGQGGGYTF. CDR3 nucleotide sequence: TGTGCCAGCAGACTTCCGGGACAGGGGGGTGGCTACACCTTC.

The CDR3 coding sequence is TGTGCCAGCAGTCGGGATAGCGGGAGCGGCTACGAGCAGTACTTC. Translating gives CASSRDSGSGYEQYF. The V and J genes are TRBV6-6 and TRBJ2-7, with 9 bases aligning to TRBD2. Germline V gives CDR1 MNHNY, CDR2 SVGAGI (reference sequence). The V and J ends lost 5 bases and 3 bases, in that order; junction bases with no gene match: 8. The CDR3 sequence is 15 residues long.

This clone has a single count. This chain uses TRBV30 with TRBJ1-5; D remains ambiguous. The V end lost 0 bases, the J end lost 2 bases, and 11 bases lay between the germline ends. In germline, CDR1 is GTSNPN, CDR2 SVGIG (reference sequence). CDR3 length equals 15 residues. This chain's CDR3 is CAWSVFGIGNQPQHF. CDR3 bases: TGTGCCTGGAGTGTATTCGGGATTGGCAATCAGCCCCAGCATTTT.

The chain recombines TRBV6-5 with TRBJ1-3; D is perhaps TRBD1 (6 bases). V was clipped by 0 bases and J by 1 base, with 10 bases between them. Germline lookup yields CDR1 MNHEY and CDR2 SVGAGI. The length of the CDR3 is 16 residues. For the CDR3, the DNA is TGTGCCAGCAGTTACTCTAAAAGGGGGTCTGGAAACACCATATATTTT. Protein: CASSYSKRGSGNTIYF.

The chain is built from TRBV10-3 and TRBJ1-1; maybe TRBD1 (5 bases). The CDR3 has 14 amino acids. In germline, CDR1 is ENHRY, CDR2 SYGVKD. Trimming pared 9 bases from V and 1 base from J, leaving 15 bases between. This CDR3 reads CAMGTGGENTEAFF. CDR3 nucleotides: TGTGCCATGGGAACGGGGGGAGAGAACACTGAAGCTTTCTTT.

The chain joins TRBV5-4 to TRBJ2-7, with 12 bases matching TRBD2. Germline V gene lookup returns CDR1 SGHNT and CDR2 YYREEE (reference sequence). The CDR3 is made up of 15 amino acids. The V gene end was trimmed by 5 bases and the J gene end by 4 bases; junction bases not matched to a gene: 7. CDR3: CASRTGTSGSYEQYF. For the CDR3, the DNA is TGTGCCAGCAGAACCGGGACTAGCGGGTCATACGAGCAGTACTTC.